These 17 T cell receptor beta chains share one sample of origin, sequenced in a study of T cells after yellow fever vaccination. TCRdb re-called the 5' RACE reads with MiXCR, one entry per CDR3 protein. The sample consists of 100,000 to 150,000 distinct CDR3 sequences, roughly 9% of them appearing once. This specimen consisted of CD8+ T cells sorted from PBMCs, obtained on the day of the yellow fever booster vaccination. The receptors here all came from a young man who received the YFV17D yellow fever vaccine.

This chain connects TRBV7-9 to TRBJ2-5; no definite D call. CDR1 SEHNR and CDR2 FQNEAQ come from the germline V gene (reference sequence). V gave up 4 bases and J gave up 4 bases, with 7 bases separating them. CDR3 size: 12 residues. The CDR3 coding sequence is TGTGCCAGCAGCTCACTGAGAGAGACCCAGTACTTC. Translation: CASSSLRETQYF.

This clonotype occurred a few times. The chain joins TRBV5-1 to TRBJ1-1, with TRBD1 as a possible D gene (5 bases). There are 14 residues in the CDR3. V was shortened by 0 bases and J by 6 bases, with 12 bases between the two germline ends. Germline assignment: CDR1 SGHRS and CDR2 YFSETQ. CDR3 coding DNA: TGCGCCAGCAGCTTGGGGCAGGGTGATCCTGAAGCTTTCTTT. Protein: CASSLGQGDPEAFF.

This clonotype occurred a few times. The chain uses TRBV6-2 or TRBV6-3 and TRBJ1-2; D gene unclear. V gave up 2 bases and J gave up 2 bases, with 9 bases separating them. The germline V gene encodes CDR1 MNHEY and CDR2 SVGEGT. There are 14 residues in the CDR3. CDR3: CASSYPELNYGYTF. Written as DNA, the CDR3 is TGTGCCAGCAGTTACCCGGAACTCAACTATGGCTACACCTTC.

The chain couples TRBV7-9 to TRBJ2-1; D is perhaps TRBD1 or TRBD2 (6 bases each). The CDR3 has 15 amino acids. The germline V gene encodes CDR1 SEHNR and CDR2 FQNEAQ (reference sequence). Trimming pared 4 bases from V and 10 bases from J, leaving 20 bases between. The CDR3 here is CASSSRGGGPREQFF. CDR3 DNA sequence: TGTGCCAGCAGCTCACGAGGGGGAGGCCCCAGAGAGCAGTTCTTC.

The rearrangement joins TRBV7-9 to TRBJ1-1; D is undetermined. Looked up from germline, CDR1 is SEHNR and CDR2 is FQNEAQ (reference sequence). Trimming removed 7 bases at V and 1 base at J, with 13 bases between. The CDR3 covers 14 residues. CDR3 bases: TGTGCCAGCACGGGCGGGCTCCCGAACACTGAAGCTTTCTTT. Translation: CASTGGLPNTEAFF.

The genes are TRBV24-1 and TRBJ2-5; D remains unclear. Trimming took 9 bases from V and 2 from J, leaving 9 bases between them. This CDR3 is 12 amino acids long. CDR1 and CDR2 from the germline V gene are KGHDR and SFDVKD. The CDR3 DNA sequence: TGTGCCACCGCACATGGGCAAGAGACCCAGTACTTC. Amino acid sequence: CATAHGQETQYF.

This clonotype was seen a handful of times. This chain's CDR3 is CASSRTSDWDEQFF. The CDR3 DNA reads TGTGCCAGCAGTCGGACTAGCGATTGGGATGAGCAGTTCTTC. This chain joins TRBV6-2 or TRBV6-3 and TRBJ2-1; 9 bases line up with TRBD2. Germline-derived CDR1 and CDR2 are MNHEY and SVGEGT. The CDR3 consists of 14 residues. Trimming at V came to 5 bases and at J to 8 bases, leaving 7 bases not matched to a gene.

The V gene is TRBV9, the J gene TRBJ1-1, with 7 bases matching TRBD1. Germline-derived CDR1 and CDR2 are SGDLS and YYNGEE. The junction had 6 bases not matched to a gene; V was cut back by 3 bases and J by 4 bases. The CDR3 has 14 amino acids. The CDR3 nucleotides read TGTGCCAGCAGCGCTGGACAGGCCATCACTGAAGCTTTCTTT. This gives the protein CASSAGQAITEAFF. Looking up the rest from reference TRBV9 and TRBJ1-1 gives the full variable domain: DSGVTQTPKHLITATGQRVTLRCSPRSGDLSVYWYQQSLDQGLQFLIQYYNGEERAKGNILERFSAQQFPDLHSELNLSSLELGDSALYFCASSAGQAITEAFFGQGTRLTVV.

The CDR3 loop reads CATRTGGNYNEQFF. CDR3 DNA: TGTGCCACCAGGACAGGGGGTAACTACAATGAGCAGTTCTTC. J is TRBJ2-1 and V is TRBV24-1; 9 bases match TRBD1. The V and J ends lost 7 bases and 3 bases, in that order; junction bases with no gene match: 3. The CDR3 has 14 residues. Germline loops: CDR1 KGHDR, CDR2 SFDVKD.

The sample holds many counts of this clonotype. The chain combines TRBV5-1 with TRBJ2-7, with a weak D call TRBD1 (5 bases). This CDR3 region has 14 residues. In germline, CDR1 is SGHRS, CDR2 YFSETQ. Trimming removed 0 bases from V and 5 bases from J, with 12 bases in between. In DNA form, the CDR3 reads TGCGCCAGCAGCTTGGAGGGGATCCGCGACGAGCAGTACTTC. Translating it yields CASSLEGIRDEQYF.

This clonotype was counted between two and nine times. The chain is built from TRBV3-1 and TRBJ1-1, with TRBD1 identical over 12 bases. CDR1 is LGHDT and CDR2 is YNNKEL in the germline V gene (reference sequence). The junction had 11 bases not matched to a gene; V was cut back by 7 bases and J by 5 bases. The CDR3 is 16 amino acids. In nucleotides, the CDR3 is TGTGCCAGCATCCGCGGGACAGGGGGCGCGGGAACTGAAGCTTTCTTT. Amino acid sequence: CASIRGTGGAGTEAFF.

This clonotype was detected a few times. The chain carries TRBV5-1 and TRBJ2-3, with 8 bases identical to TRBD2. CDR3 length: 18 residues. Germline values: CDR1 SGHRS, CDR2 YFSETQ. The trim removed 0 bases at V and 0 bases at J, leaving 9 bases unmatched. The CDR3 protein is CASSLEARRGASTDTQYF. CDR3 nucleotide sequence: TGCGCCAGCAGCTTGGAAGCTCGGCGGGGGGCAAGCACAGATACGCAGTATTTT.

V usage is TRBV5-6 and J usage is TRBJ1-2, with D uncertain. V was shortened by 5 bases and J by 1 base, with 18 bases between the two germline ends. Germline CDR1 reads SGHDT; CDR2 reads YYEEEE. The CDR3 spans 16 residues. The DNA of the CDR3 is TGTGCCAGCAGTCCCCTGACACACCTCCTTAACTATGGCTACACCTTC. Its protein product is CASSPLTHLLNYGYTF.

This clonotype has a handful of counts. This sequence joins TRBV4-2 and TRBJ1-1; the D is unclear. Deletions cut 0 bases from V and 0 bases from J, with 8 bases between. The CDR3 consists of 15 residues. In germline, CDR1 is LGHNA, CDR2 YNFKEQ. The CDR3 is CASSQDGKMNTEAFF. CDR3 in DNA: TGTGCCAGCAGCCAAGATGGGAAGATGAACACTGAAGCTTTCTTT.

This chain links TRBV4-2 with TRBJ2-1, with D hard to call. The V end was cut by 0 bases, the J end by 13 bases, with 10 bases between. CDR3 length: 12 residues. In germline, CDR1 is LGHNA, CDR2 YNFKEQ. This chain's CDR3 is CASSQDGRSQFF. The CDR3 bases are TGTGCCAGCAGCCAAGATGGGCGGAGTCAGTTCTTC.

This clonotype was picked up a small number of times. The CDR3 here is CASSLATAELQYF. The CDR3 DNA is TGTGCCAGCAGCTTAGCGACAGCAGAACTGCAGTATTTT. V gene TRBV7-6 combines with J gene TRBJ2-3; D is possibly TRBD1 (5 bases). The germline V gene has CDR1 SGHVS and CDR2 FNYEAQ. Trimming took 0 bases from V and 11 from J, leaving 12 bases between them. The CDR3 is 13 residues long.

This chain connects TRBV7-9 to TRBJ1-4; D may be TRBD1 (5 bases). The CDR3 sequence is 16 residues long. Trimming pared 5 bases from V and 4 bases from J, leaving 17 bases between. From germline, CDR1 is SEHNR and CDR2 FQNEAQ (reference sequence). The CDR3 DNA follows: TGTGCCAGCAGCCCGCCCCTCACAGGCCGTAATGAAAAACTGTTTTTT. It encodes CASSPPLTGRNEKLFF.